This paragraph reports one T cell receptor beta chain. This record belongs to a study of control samples from healthy donors and cancer patients. Measured with immunoSEQ multiplex PCR; TCRdb has only the in-frame clones, and not every one. The profile shows about 120,000 clones, roughly 89% of them singletons. The source is a man between 25 and 39 years old in good health. The sequenced material came from blood.

As DNA, the CDR3 is TGTGCCAGCAGCCAAGGAAAGCAGGCAGGCTACACCTTC. This gives the protein CASSQGKQAGYTF. The gene calls are TRBV3-1 (or the pseudogene TRBV3-2) and TRBJ1-2, with unresolved D. The CDR3 totals 13 residues. The germline V and J ends were trimmed by 1 base and 8 bases, with 11 bases remaining between them. Per the germline V gene, CDR1 is LGHDT and CDR2 is YNNKEL (reference sequence).